These 32 T cell receptor beta chains originate from one sample sequenced in a study of blood T cell repertoires in COVID-19. Libraries were prepared by immunoSEQ multiplex PCR; TCRdb keeps only in-frame clonotypes and omits some of them. This table has under 300,000 clones, roughly nine tenths appearing once. The sequencing sample was made of PBMCs or T cells enriched from blood (not recorded which). Receptors were obtained from a woman in her sixties or seventies who had recovered from COVID-19.

The V call is TRBV6-5, the J call TRBJ2-7, with 8 bases aligning to TRBD1. This CDR3 spans 15 amino acids. Looked up from germline, CDR1 is MNHEY and CDR2 is SVGAGI. With V trimmed by 6 bases and J by 3 bases, 10 bases remained unmatched. The CDR3 here is CASSAGRGLNYEQYF. The CDR3 DNA is TGTGCCAGCAGCGCAGGCAGGGGGCTTAACTACGAGCAGTACTTC.

The rearrangement links TRBV9 to TRBJ2-7, with 10 bases matching TRBD1. Germline CDR1 is SGDLS and CDR2 is YYNGEE. This CDR3 comprises 14 residues. The V gene end was trimmed by 4 bases and the J gene end by 2 bases; junction bases not matched to a gene: 3. This CDR3 is CASSKGQGTYEQYF. As DNA, the CDR3 is TGTGCCAGCAGCAAGGGACAGGGGACCTACGAGCAGTACTTC.

The J gene is TRBJ1-1, the V gene TRBV30, with D unresolved. CDR3 length: 13 residues. V lost 4 bases and J 7 bases, leaving 16 bases between the germline ends. Germline V gene sequence: CDR1 GTSNPN, CDR2 SVGIG (reference sequence). Written as DNA, the CDR3 is TGTGCCTGGACAGGCAATAGGGAGAGTGAAGCTTTCTTT. It specifies CAWTGNRESEAFF.

The gene calls are TRBV11-3 and TRBJ2-5; D perhaps matches TRBD1 (5 bases). The CDR3 runs 15 residues. Germline CDR1 reads SGHNT; CDR2 reads YENEEA. V lost 2 bases and J lost 3, with 13 bases in between. CDR3 nucleotide sequence: TGTGCCAGCAGCTTACTCCAGGGTGGCGAAGAGACCCAGTACTTC. Its protein is CASSLLQGGEETQYF.

This clone was seen once. This chain connects TRBV6-5 to TRBJ1-1; 7 positions match TRBD1. CDR1 and CDR2 (germline): MNHEY, SVGAGI. The CDR3 extends over 15 amino acids. V trimming: 2 bases; J trimming: 3 bases; junction bases outside the gene matches: 6. The CDR3 nucleotides are TGTGCCAGCAGTTACGCCCCAGGGGGGCACACTGAAGCTTTCTTT. Its protein product is CASSYAPGGHTEAFF.

This chain links TRBV5-1 with TRBJ2-1; 7 bases align to TRBD1. Germline trimming cut 0 bases from V and 5 bases from J; bases unmatched to any gene: 5. CDR3 size: 15 residues. Per germline, CDR1 SGHRS and CDR2 YFSETQ. CDR3 coding DNA: TGCGCCAGCAGCTTGGCGGGACAGAATAACAATGAGCAGTTCTTC. It codes for CASSLAGQNNNEQFF.

The chain couples TRBV5-1 to TRBJ2-7; 10 bases agree with TRBD1. J was trimmed by 7 bases and V by 3 bases; bases with no gene match: 10. Germline V lookup: CDR1 SGHRS, CDR2 YFSETQ. The CDR3 spans 15 residues. The DNA of the CDR3 is TGCGCCAGCAGCTCCGGGACAGGGGACGGAGGAGAGCAGTACTTC. It translates to CASSSGTGDGGEQYF.

The chain recombines TRBV11-2 with TRBJ1-6, with 10 bases fitting TRBD1. CDR1 and CDR2 from the germline V gene are SGHAT and FQNNGV. V gave up 1 base and J gave up 7 bases; unmatched junction bases: 7. The CDR3 is made up of 17 amino acids. CDR3 protein: CASSLVVTGGRNSPLHF. The CDR3 DNA reads TGTGCCAGCAGCTTAGTGGTGACAGGGGGCCGAAATTCACCCCTCCACTTT.

The chain recombines TRBV7-9 with TRBJ2-1; 9 positions match TRBD2. CDR1 is SEHNR and CDR2 is FQNEAQ in the germline V gene (reference sequence). The CDR3 spans 14 residues. J was trimmed by 9 bases and V by 0 bases; bases with no gene match: 3. CDR3: CASSLASGGPEQFF. CDR3 coding DNA: TGTGCCAGCAGCTTAGCGAGCGGGGGGCCTGAGCAGTTCTTC.

The chain couples TRBV19 to TRBJ1-5; D remains ambiguous. Germline V CDR1 and CDR2: LNHDA, SQIVND (reference sequence). This CDR3 comprises 16 residues. Trimming shortened V by 0 bases and J by 6 bases, and 15 bases separated the two germline ends. Here the CDR3 DNA reads TGTGCCAGTAGTATAGATACGGGGAATTGGGTTCAGCCCCAGCATTTT. Its protein is CASSIDTGNWVQPQHF.

The J gene is TRBJ1-2, the V gene TRBV10-2; D is uncertain. Germline CDR1 reads WSHSY; CDR2 reads SAAADI. V lost 7 bases and J 7 bases, leaving 16 bases between the germline ends. The CDR3 length is 13 residues. CDR3 DNA: TGCGCCAGCACCGAACCGGGGTTGCGTGGCTACACCTTC. Its protein product is CASTEPGLRGYTF.

The J gene is TRBJ1-2, the V gene TRBV7-9; the D gene is possibly TRBD1 (5 bases). V was pared by 4 bases and J by 0 bases, with 12 bases between. CDR3 length: 15 amino acids. Germline V gene data show CDR1 as SEHNR and CDR2 as FQNEAQ (reference sequence). The CDR3 nucleotides are TGTGCCAGCAGCTACGGACACGACACTAACTATGGCTACACCTTC. Amino acids: CASSYGHDTNYGYTF. Full variable domain (outside the CDR3, taken from reference TRBV7-9 and TRBJ1-2): DTGVSQNPRHKITKRGQNVTFRCDPISEHNRLYWYRQTLGQGPEFLTYFQNEAQLEKSRLLSDRFSAERPKGSFSTLEIQRTEQGDSAMYLCASSYGHDTNYGYTFGSGTRLTVV.

This chain connects TRBV14 to TRBJ1-1, with 9 nucleotides matching TRBD1. Unmatched junction bases numbered 6, after V lost 2 bases and J lost 5 bases. Germline CDR1 reads SGHDN; CDR2 reads FVKESK. The CDR3 consists of 15 residues. The CDR3 region has the DNA TGTGCCAGCAGCCAACTCACAGGGGGCAGGACTGAAGCTTTCTTT. Its protein is CASSQLTGGRTEAFF. The whole variable domain, remainder taken from reference TRBV14 and TRBJ1-1, is EAGVTQFPSHSVIEKGQTVTLRCDPISGHDNLYWYRRVMGKEIKFLLHFVKESKQDESGMPNNRFLAERTGGTYSTLKVQPAELEDSGVYFCASSQLTGGRTEAFFGQGTRLTVV.

V is TRBV6-6 and J is TRBJ1-5; D is uncertain. Germline values: CDR1 MNHNY, CDR2 SVGAGI (reference sequence). The CDR3 runs to 14 residues. Trimming took off 5 bases at V and 0 bases at J, with 8 bases between the two ends. CDR3 DNA sequence: TGTGCCAGCAGTCTCTATGATAGCAATCAGCCCCAGCATTTT. The encoded protein is CASSLYDSNQPQHF.

The chain uses TRBV19 and TRBJ2-2, with 9 bases fitting TRBD1. This CDR3 contains 15 residues. The J segment lost 6 bases and the V segment lost 3 bases, leaving 5 bases of the junction unmatched. Looked up from germline, CDR1 is LNHDA and CDR2 is SQIVND (reference sequence). This chain's CDR3 is CASSIPGQGPGELFF. The CDR3 DNA is TGTGCCAGTAGTATCCCGGGACAGGGACCCGGGGAGCTGTTTTTT.

The chain uses TRBV7-2 and TRBJ2-3; 10 bases map to TRBD2. CDR1 and CDR2 (germline): SGHTA, FQGNSA. CDR3 length: 17 amino acids. V dropped 3 bases and J dropped 4; count of bases not matched to a gene: 10. DNA for the CDR3: TGTGCCAGCAGCTTTCGCCCGGGGCTAGCGGGGGCAGATACGCAGTATTTT. Protein product: CASSFRPGLAGADTQYF.

This clone was detected once. This sequence joins TRBV5-5 and TRBJ2-5; D perhaps matches TRBD2 (6 bases). V lost 3 bases and J 5 bases, leaving 14 bases between the germline ends. Germline CDR1 SGHKS, CDR2 YYEKEE (reference sequence). The CDR3 extends over 14 amino acids. CDR3 nucleotide sequence: TGTGCCAGCAGCTGGACTGGGGGGACGGAGACCCAGTACTTC. This sequence encodes CASSWTGGTETQYF.

V gene TRBV2 combines with J gene TRBJ2-1; tentative D call: TRBD2 (6 bases). CDR1 and CDR2 (germline): SNHLY, FYNNEI. The CDR3 has 14 amino acids. The V end lost 7 bases, the J end lost 4 bases, and 14 bases lay between the germline ends. The CDR3 reads CASIRSGSYNEQFF. In nucleotides, the CDR3 is TGTGCCAGCATCAGATCCGGGAGTTACAATGAGCAGTTCTTC.

This chain connects TRBV5-1 to TRBJ2-1; 12 bases agree with TRBD2. Per the germline V gene, CDR1 is SGHRS and CDR2 is YFSETQ. J gave up 5 bases and V 0 bases, and 6 bases lay outside the gene matches. The CDR3 loop spans 17 amino acids. In DNA form, the CDR3 reads TGCGCCAGCAGCTTGGGACTACTAGCGGGGGGCCACAATGAGCAGTTCTTC. It encodes CASSLGLLAGGHNEQFF. Using reference TRBV5-1 and TRBJ2-1 for the parts outside the CDR3, the full variable domain is KAGVTQTPRYLIKTRGQQVTLSCSPISGHRSVSWYQQTPGQGLQFLFEYFSETQRNKGNFPGRFSGRQFSNSRSEMNVSTLELGDSALYLCASSLGLLAGGHNEQFFGPGTRLTVL.

The V and J genes are TRBV10-3 and TRBJ1-2; D may be TRBD1 (5 bases). Germline V CDR1 and CDR2: ENHRY, SYGVKD. V dropped 8 bases and J dropped 5 bases, with 12 bases sitting between them. This CDR3 has 12 amino acids. CDR3 bases: TGTGCCATCGAAACAGGCACGTATGGCTACACCTTC. This translates into CAIETGTYGYTF.

V usage is TRBV11-3 and J usage is TRBJ2-1; 7 bases map to TRBD2. Trimming cost V 1 base and J 9 bases; bases outside gene matches: 9. This CDR3 is built from 15 residues. CDR1 and CDR2 from the germline V gene are SGHNT and YENEEA. The CDR3 region has the DNA TGTGCCAGCAGCTTAGGACGGGGAGGGCGGGGTGAGCAGTTCTTC. It codes for CASSLGRGGRGEQFF.

The J gene is TRBJ2-1, the V gene TRBV21-1; the DNA was not compared with TRBD2, the D call given in the table. TRBV21-1 has pseudogene status. The CDR3 runs 18 residues. The CDR3 DNA reads TGTGCCAGCATCGAGAGGGAAGGGACTAGCGGGATTTGTAATGAGCAGTTCTTC. Translating gives CASIEREGTSGICNEQFF.

This clone turned up a few times. The CDR3 protein is CASNPEGGVGINTEAFF. The CDR3 DNA reads as TGTGCCAGCAACCCCGAAGGGGGGGTTGGAATCAACACTGAAGCTTTCTTT. This chain connects TRBV9 to TRBJ1-1, with D tentatively TRBD1 (6 bases). The CDR3 spans 17 residues. V shed 6 bases and J shed 2 bases, with 23 bases lying between them. Per germline, CDR1 SGDLS and CDR2 YYNGEE.

This clone was counted once. The genes are TRBV15 and TRBJ2-3; 8 nucleotides line up with TRBD2. CDR1 and CDR2 (germline): LNHNV, YYDKDF (reference sequence). This CDR3 has 15 residues. Trimming at V came to 2 bases and at J to 2 bases, leaving 3 bases not matched to a gene. This CDR3 reads CATSRRTSITDTQYF. For the CDR3, the DNA is TGTGCCACCAGCAGACGGACTAGCATCACAGATACGCAGTATTTT.

This chain links TRBV28 with TRBJ2-7; D remains ambiguous. The CDR3 has 14 amino acids. V shed 2 bases and J shed 5 bases, with 13 bases lying between them. The germline V gene has CDR1 MDHEN and CDR2 SYDVKM. The CDR3 is CASSLTPSTHEQYF. Written as DNA, the CDR3 is TGTGCCAGCAGTTTAACCCCGTCTACTCACGAGCAGTACTTC. The variable domain in full, completed from reference TRBV28 and TRBJ2-7, reads DVKVTQSSRYLVKRTGEKVFLECVQDMDHENMFWYRQDPGLGLRLIYFSYDVKMKEKGDIPEGYSVSREKKERFSLILESASTNQTSMYLCASSLTPSTHEQYFGPGTRLTVT.

This clone was recorded many times. Distinct nucleotide sequences in the sample also encode this CDR3. The chain couples TRBV6-5 to TRBJ1-1; 7 bases fit TRBD1. Germline CDR1 MNHEY, CDR2 SVGAGI. The J segment lost 0 bases and the V segment lost 6 bases, leaving 4 bases of the junction unmatched. The CDR3 is 14 amino acids. The CDR3 protein is CASRGQLMNTEAFF. The CDR3 DNA reads as TGTGCCAGCAGGGGACAGCTGATGAACACTGAAGCTTTCTTT.

The chain is built from TRBV28 and TRBJ1-1, with D possibly being TRBD1 (6 bases). The V end lost 4 bases, the J end lost 1 base, and 13 bases lay between the germline ends. This CDR3 has 15 residues. Germline values: CDR1 MDHEN, CDR2 SYDVKM. The DNA of the CDR3 is TGTGCCAGCAGTTCCGCCTCGACAGGGAACACTGAAGCTTTCTTT. Its translation is CASSSASTGNTEAFF.

The V gene is TRBV28, the J gene TRBJ1-4; D not certain. Trimming took 6 bases from V and 0 from J, leaving 5 bases between them. Germline CDR1 and CDR2: MDHEN and SYDVKM. The CDR3 loop spans 13 amino acids. Here the CDR3 DNA reads TGTGCCAGCAGGGAGACAACTAATGAAAAACTGTTTTTT. This gives the protein CASRETTNEKLFF.

This clone was recorded once. The CDR3 reads CASSVDTGETQYF. CDR3 nucleotides: TGTGCCAGCAGCGTAGATACAGGGGAGACCCAGTACTTC. The V and J genes are TRBV9 and TRBJ2-5, with D perhaps TRBD1 (6 bases). Germline CDR1 SGDLS, CDR2 YYNGEE. Trimming cost V 0 bases and J 5 bases, with 8 bases left between them. CDR3 length: 13 amino acids.

This clone was seen just once. V and J are TRBV5-1 and TRBJ1-1, with D unclear. The CDR3 totals 14 residues. Germline V gene data show CDR1 as SGHRS and CDR2 as YFSETQ. V lost 2 bases to trimming and J lost 1 base, with 9 bases between them. In DNA, the CDR3 is TGCGCCAGCAGCTTTAGTAACGGGAACACTGAAGCTTTCTTT. It is translated as CASSFSNGNTEAFF.

The chain recombines TRBV10-3 with TRBJ1-1; D might be TRBD1 (5 bases). Deletions cut 2 bases from V and 1 base from J, with 14 bases between. CDR3 length: 16 residues. Germline CDR1 and CDR2: ENHRY and SYGVKD. CDR3 sequence (DNA): TGTGCCATCAGTGAGACTAGGGGAGGGACGAACACTGAAGCTTTCTTT. It is translated as CAISETRGGTNTEAFF.

The V gene is TRBV28, the J gene TRBJ1-1, with D unresolved. Trimming took off 2 bases at V and 10 bases at J, with 14 bases between the two ends. The length of the CDR3 is 13 residues. Germline V gene sequence: CDR1 MDHEN, CDR2 SYDVKM. In DNA form, the CDR3 reads TGTGCCAGCAGTTTAGACCAGCGTCGAGGAGCTTTCTTT. Translation gives CASSLDQRRGAFF. Drawing the rest from reference TRBV28 and TRBJ1-1, the complete variable domain is DVKVTQSSRYLVKRTGEKVFLECVQDMDHENMFWYRQDPGLGLRLIYFSYDVKMKEKGDIPEGYSVSREKKERFSLILESASTNQTSMYLCASSLDQRRGAFFGQGTRLTVV.